This TCR beta chain was captured by sequencing in a study of neurological immune-mediated disorders. Synthesis of cDNA was carried out by template-switch 5'RACE. The reaction used 10-nucleotide random UMIs. Every sequencing run drew on 15-18 subjects and yielded over 180 million TCR-beta sequences. TCRdb recomputed calls from the 5' RACE reads with MiXCR, one row per CDR3 protein. The data contain around 50,000 distinct CDR3 sequences, approximately 4% of them singletons. In its sample, this clonotype was seen many times. What it binds is not known. Germline CDR1 MNHNY, CDR2 SVGAGI (reference sequence). The CDR3 totals 13 residues. V was trimmed by 6 bases and J by 7 bases, leaving 15 bases between them. Study conclusions and caveats: While HTLV-1-associated myelopathy showed the greatest TCR clonal expansion, multiple sclerosis showed the least, falling below healthy controls.

The rearrangement uses TRBV6-6 and TRBJ2-5; TRBD1 or TRBD2 may be the D gene (6 bases each). This sequence originates from a woman aged 30 to 39 with multiple sclerosis. Source material: PBMCs. Here the CDR3 reads CASRSGGVGTQYF. The CDR3 DNA follows: TGTGCCAGCAGATCCGGGGGCGTAGGGACCCAGTACTTC.